The T cell receptor (beta chain) under discussion was sequenced for a study of cytomegalovirus exposure and HLA in healthy donors. Study observations and caveats: A later analysis showed that HLA-associated TCR beta chains had undergone more clonal expansion than equally common others. According to a later analysis, most TCR beta chains associated with CMV appeared HLA-restricted. TRBV6-2, TRBV6-3 and some other V segments were unresolvable in 87-base-pair reads. In a later analysis, TCR association rates varied by HLA locus: DRB1 most, HLA-C fewest.

Regarding this clone: The antigen is unknown.

CDR1 and CDR2 from the germline V gene are MDHEN and SYDVKM. There are 12 residues in the CDR3. V shed 8 bases and J shed 3 bases, with 8 bases lying between them. It was with 60 Vbeta and 13 Jbeta primers that the PCR ran. TCRdb's copy holds only in-frame clones and misses some; the assay was immunoSEQ multiplex PCR. The data contain approximately 110,000 clones, less than 80% of them singletons. The sequenced material came from PBMCs. This receptor was obtained from a man aged 50-60 years in good health and CMV-seronegative. The V and J genes are TRBV28 and TRBJ1-5, with D uncertain. The CDR3, as DNA: TGTGCCAGCGAGAGGGTCAATCAGCCCCAGCATTTT. Encoded protein: CASERVNQPQHF.